The 3 T cell receptor beta chains below were found in one sample sequenced in a study of cytomegalovirus exposure and HLA in healthy donors. Vbeta (60) and Jbeta (13) primers were used in the PCR. The protocol was immunoSEQ multiplex PCR, while the TCRdb copy is restricted to in-frame clones and leaves out a portion. The profile shows about 200,000 clones, more than 80% of them singletons. The sample was PBMCs. The source of these receptors is a young man in good health and CMV-seronegative.

This chain joins TRBV6-5 and TRBJ1-5; D not resolved. Trimming stripped 10 bases from V and 0 bases from J, with 7 bases between. CDR3 length: 12 residues. Germline CDR1 MNHEY, CDR2 SVGAGI. This CDR3 reads CATGNSNQPQHF. CDR3 bases: TGTGCCACCGGGAATAGCAATCAGCCCCAGCATTTT.

CDR3 sequence (DNA): TGCGCCAGCAGCCAAAGGACAGCAGTTAACTATGGCTACACCTTC. It translates to CASSQRTAVNYGYTF. The genes are TRBV4-1 and TRBJ1-2; D perhaps matches TRBD1 (6 bases). The length of the CDR3 is 15 residues. Trimming left V 2 bases short and J 1 base short, with 11 bases between. CDR1 is MGHRA and CDR2 is YSYEKL in the germline V gene.

V is TRBV29-1 and J is TRBJ2-6; 9 bases line up with TRBD2. Germline lookup yields CDR1 SQVTM and CDR2 ANQGSEA. CDR3 length equals 17 residues. With 3 bases clipped from V and 2 bases from J, the junction kept 8 bases outside the gene matches. The CDR3: CSVDGNSGGAGANVLTF. CDR3 in DNA: TGCAGCGTTGATGGTAATAGCGGGGGTGCTGGGGCCAACGTCCTGACTTTC.